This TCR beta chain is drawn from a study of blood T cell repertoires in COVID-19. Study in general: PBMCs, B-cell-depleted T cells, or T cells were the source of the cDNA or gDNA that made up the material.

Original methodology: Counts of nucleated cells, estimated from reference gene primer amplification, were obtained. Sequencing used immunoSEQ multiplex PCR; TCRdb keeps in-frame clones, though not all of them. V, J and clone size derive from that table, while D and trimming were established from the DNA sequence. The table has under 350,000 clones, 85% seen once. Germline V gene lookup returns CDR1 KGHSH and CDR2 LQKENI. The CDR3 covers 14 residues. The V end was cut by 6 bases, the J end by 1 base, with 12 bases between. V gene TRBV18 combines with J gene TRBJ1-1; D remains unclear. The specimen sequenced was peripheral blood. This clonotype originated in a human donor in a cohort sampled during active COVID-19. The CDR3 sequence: CASSRLEGNTEAFF. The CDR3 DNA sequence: TGTGCCAGCTCTCGGCTGGAGGGGAACACTGAAGCTTTCTTT.